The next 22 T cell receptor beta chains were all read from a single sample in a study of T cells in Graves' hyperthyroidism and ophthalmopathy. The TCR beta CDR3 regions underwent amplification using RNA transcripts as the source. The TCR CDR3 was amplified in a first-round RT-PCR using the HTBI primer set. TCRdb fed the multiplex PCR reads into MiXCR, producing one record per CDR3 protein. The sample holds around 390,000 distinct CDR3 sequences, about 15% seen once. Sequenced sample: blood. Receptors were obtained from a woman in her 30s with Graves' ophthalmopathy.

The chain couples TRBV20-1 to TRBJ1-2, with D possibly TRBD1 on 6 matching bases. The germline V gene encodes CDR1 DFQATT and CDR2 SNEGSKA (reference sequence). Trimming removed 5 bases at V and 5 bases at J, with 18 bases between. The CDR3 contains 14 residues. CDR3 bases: TGCAGTGCTGCTGAACTACGGGGGGCTTATGGCTACACCTTC. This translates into CSAAELRGAYGYTF.

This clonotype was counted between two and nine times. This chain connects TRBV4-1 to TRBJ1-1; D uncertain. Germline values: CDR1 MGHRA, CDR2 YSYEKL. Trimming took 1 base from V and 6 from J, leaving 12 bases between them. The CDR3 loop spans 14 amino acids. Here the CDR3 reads CASSQVRGRPEAFF. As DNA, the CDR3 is TGCGCCAGCAGCCAAGTAAGAGGGAGGCCTGAAGCTTTCTTT.

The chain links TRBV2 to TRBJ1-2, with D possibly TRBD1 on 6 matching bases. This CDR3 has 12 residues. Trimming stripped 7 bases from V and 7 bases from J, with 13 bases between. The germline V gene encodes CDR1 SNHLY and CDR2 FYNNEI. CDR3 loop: CASTRGAGGYTF. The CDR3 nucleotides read TGTGCCAGCACGAGGGGGGCAGGTGGCTACACCTTC.

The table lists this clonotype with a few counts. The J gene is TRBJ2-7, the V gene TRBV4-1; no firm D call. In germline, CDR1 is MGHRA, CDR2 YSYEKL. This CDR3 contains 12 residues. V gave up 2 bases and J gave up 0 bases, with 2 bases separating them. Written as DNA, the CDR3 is TGCGCCAGCAGCCAAAACTCCTACGAGCAGTACTTC. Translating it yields CASSQNSYEQYF.

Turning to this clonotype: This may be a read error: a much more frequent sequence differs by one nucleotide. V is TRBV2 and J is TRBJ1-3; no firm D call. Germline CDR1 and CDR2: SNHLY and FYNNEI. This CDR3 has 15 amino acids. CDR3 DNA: TGTGCCAGCAGTGAATCGGCAGGAGGTGGAAACACCATATGTTTT. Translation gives CASSESAGGGNTICF.

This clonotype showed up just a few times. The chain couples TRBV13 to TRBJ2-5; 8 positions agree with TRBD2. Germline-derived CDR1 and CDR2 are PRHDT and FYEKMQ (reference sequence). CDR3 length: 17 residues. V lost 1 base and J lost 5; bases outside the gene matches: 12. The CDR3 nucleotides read TGTGCCAGCAGCTTAGCCCCCGGGGGGGGGCGCTTGGAGACCCAGTACTTC. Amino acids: CASSLAPGGGRLETQYF. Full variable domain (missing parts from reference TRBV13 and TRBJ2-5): AAGVIQSPRHLIKEKRETATLKCYPIPRHDTVYWYQQGPGQDPQFLISFYEKMQSDKGSIPDRFSAQQFSDYHSELNMSSLELGDSALYFCASSLAPGGGRLETQYFGPGTRLLVL.

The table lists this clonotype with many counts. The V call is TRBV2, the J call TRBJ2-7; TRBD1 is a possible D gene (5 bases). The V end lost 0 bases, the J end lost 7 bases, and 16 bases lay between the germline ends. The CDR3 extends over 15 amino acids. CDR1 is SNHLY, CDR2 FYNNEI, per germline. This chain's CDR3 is CASSEAGSRDWEQYF. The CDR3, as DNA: TGTGCCAGCAGTGAAGCGGGTTCCAGGGATTGGGAGCAGTACTTC. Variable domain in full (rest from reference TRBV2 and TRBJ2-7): EPEVTQTPSHQVTQMGQEVILRCVPISNHLYFYWYRQILGQKVEFLVSFYNNEISEKSEIFDDQFSVERPDGSNFTLKIRSTKLEDSAMYFCASSEAGSRDWEQYFGPGTRLTVT.

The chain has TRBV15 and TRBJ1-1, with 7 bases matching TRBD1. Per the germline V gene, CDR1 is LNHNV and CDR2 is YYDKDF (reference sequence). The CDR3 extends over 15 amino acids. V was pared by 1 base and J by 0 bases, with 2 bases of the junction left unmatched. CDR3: CATSRGQGMNTEAFF. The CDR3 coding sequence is TGTGCCACCAGCAGAGGACAGGGAATGAACACTGAAGCTTTCTTT.

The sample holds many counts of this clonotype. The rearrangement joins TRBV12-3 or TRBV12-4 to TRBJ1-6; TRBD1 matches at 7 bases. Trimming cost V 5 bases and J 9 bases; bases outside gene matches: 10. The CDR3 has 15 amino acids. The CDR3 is CASSPPTGPLSPLHF. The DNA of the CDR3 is TGTGCCAGCAGTCCCCCGACAGGGCCTCTTTCACCCCTCCACTTT.

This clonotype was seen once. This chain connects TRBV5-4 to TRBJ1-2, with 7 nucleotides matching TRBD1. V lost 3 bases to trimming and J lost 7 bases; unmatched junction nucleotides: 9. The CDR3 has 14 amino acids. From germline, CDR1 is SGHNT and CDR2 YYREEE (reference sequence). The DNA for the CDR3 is TGTGCCAGCAGCTGGGACAGTGAATCGCGTGGCTACACCTTC. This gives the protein CASSWDSESRGYTF.

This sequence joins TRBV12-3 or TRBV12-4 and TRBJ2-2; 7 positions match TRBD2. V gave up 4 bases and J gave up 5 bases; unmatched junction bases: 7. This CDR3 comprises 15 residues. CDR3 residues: CASSSLGGGTGELFF. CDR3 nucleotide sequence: TGTGCCAGCAGTTCTCTGGGGGGGGGGACCGGGGAGCTGTTTTTT.

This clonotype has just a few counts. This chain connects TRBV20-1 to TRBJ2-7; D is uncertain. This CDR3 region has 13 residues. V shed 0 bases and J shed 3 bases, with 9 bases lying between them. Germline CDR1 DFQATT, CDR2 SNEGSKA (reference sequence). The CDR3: CSAREYGVYEQYF. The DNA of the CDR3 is TGCAGTGCTAGAGAATATGGAGTCTACGAGCAGTACTTC.

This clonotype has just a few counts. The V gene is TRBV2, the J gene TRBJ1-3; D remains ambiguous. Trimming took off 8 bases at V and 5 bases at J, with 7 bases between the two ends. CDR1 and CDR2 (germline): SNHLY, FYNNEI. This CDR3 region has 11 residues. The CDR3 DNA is TGTGCCAGCCTCACTCGAAACACCATATATTTT. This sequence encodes CASLTRNTIYF.

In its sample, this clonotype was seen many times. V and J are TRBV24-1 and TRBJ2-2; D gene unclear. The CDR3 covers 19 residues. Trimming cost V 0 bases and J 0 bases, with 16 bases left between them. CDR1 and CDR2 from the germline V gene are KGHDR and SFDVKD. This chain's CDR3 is CATSDLPKELTTNTGELFF. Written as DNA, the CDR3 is TGTGCCACCAGTGATTTGCCCAAGGAATTAACTACGAACACCGGGGAGCTGTTTTTT.

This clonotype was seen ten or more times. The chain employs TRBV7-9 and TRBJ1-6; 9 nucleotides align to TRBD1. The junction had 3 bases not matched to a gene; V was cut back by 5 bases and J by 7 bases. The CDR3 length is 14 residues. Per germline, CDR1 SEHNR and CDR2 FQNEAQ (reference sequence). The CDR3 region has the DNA TGTGCCAGCAGCCCGGACAGGGGAAATTCACCCCTCCACTTT. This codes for CASSPDRGNSPLHF.

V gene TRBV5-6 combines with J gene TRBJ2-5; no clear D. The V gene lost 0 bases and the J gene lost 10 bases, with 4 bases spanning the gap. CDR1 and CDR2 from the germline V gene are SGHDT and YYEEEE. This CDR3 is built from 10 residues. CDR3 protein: CASSLGDQYF. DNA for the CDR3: TGTGCCAGCAGCTTGGGGGACCAGTACTTC.

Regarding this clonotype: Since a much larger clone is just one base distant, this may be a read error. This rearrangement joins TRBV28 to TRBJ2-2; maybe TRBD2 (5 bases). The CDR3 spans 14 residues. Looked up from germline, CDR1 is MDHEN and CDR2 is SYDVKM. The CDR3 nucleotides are TGTGCCAGCAGTTTTCGACAAACCACCGGGGAGCTGCTTTTT. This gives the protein CASSFRQTTGELLF.

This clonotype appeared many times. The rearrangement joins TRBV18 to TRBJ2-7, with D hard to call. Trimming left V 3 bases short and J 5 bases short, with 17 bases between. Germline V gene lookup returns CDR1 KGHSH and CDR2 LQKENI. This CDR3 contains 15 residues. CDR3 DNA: TGTGCCAGCTCACCCCCGGGTCATGGGAAAGACGAGCAGTACTTC. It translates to CASSPPGHGKDEQYF.

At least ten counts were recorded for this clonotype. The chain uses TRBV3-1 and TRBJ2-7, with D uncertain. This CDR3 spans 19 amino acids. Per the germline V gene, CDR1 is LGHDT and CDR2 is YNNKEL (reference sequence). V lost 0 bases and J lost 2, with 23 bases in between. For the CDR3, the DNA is TGTGCCAGCAGCCAAGATCAGGCCCGCGGCAGGTCTTATACCTACGAGCAGTACTTC. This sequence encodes CASSQDQARGRSYTYEQYF.

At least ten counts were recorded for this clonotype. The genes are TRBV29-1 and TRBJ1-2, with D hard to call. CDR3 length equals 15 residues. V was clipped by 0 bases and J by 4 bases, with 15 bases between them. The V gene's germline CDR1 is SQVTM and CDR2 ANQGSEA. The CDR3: CSVEDEFGKSYGYTF. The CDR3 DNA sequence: TGCAGCGTTGAAGACGAGTTCGGGAAAAGCTATGGCTACACCTTC.

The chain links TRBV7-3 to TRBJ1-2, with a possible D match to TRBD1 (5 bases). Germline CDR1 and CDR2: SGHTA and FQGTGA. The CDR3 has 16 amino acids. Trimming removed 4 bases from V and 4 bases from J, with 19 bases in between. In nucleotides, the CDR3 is TGTGCCAGCAGCTATACCCCCCGGACAAATATCTATGGCTACACCTTC. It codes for CASSYTPRTNIYGYTF. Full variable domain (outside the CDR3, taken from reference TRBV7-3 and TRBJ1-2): GAGVSQTPSNKVTEKGKYVELRCDPISGHTALYWYRQSLGQGPEFLIYFQGTGAADDSGLPNDRFFAVRPEGSVSTLKIQRTERGDSAVYLCASSYTPRTNIYGYTFGSGTRLTVV.

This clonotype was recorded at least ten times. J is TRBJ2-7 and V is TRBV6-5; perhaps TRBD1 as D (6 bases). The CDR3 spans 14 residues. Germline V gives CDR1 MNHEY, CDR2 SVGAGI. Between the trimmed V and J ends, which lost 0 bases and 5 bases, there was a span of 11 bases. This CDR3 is CASSYSTGGHEQYF. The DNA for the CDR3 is TGTGCCAGCAGTTACTCGACTGGGGGCCACGAGCAGTACTTC.